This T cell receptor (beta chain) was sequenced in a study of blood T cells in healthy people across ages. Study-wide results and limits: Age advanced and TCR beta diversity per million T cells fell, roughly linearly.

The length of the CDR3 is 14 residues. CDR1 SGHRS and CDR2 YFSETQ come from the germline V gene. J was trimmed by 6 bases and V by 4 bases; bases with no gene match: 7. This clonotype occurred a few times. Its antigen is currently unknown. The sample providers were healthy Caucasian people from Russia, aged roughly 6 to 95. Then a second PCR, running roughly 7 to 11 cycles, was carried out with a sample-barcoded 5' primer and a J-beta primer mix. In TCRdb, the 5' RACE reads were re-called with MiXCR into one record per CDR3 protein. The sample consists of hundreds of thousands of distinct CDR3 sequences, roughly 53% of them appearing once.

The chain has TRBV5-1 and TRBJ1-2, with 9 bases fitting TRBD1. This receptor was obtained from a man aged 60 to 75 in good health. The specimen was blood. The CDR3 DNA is TGCGCCAGCAGCATCGGACAGGGGACGGATGGCTACACCTTC. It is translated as CASSIGQGTDGYTF.